The rows below give T cell receptor beta chains drawn from one sample of a study of T cell responses to AZD1222 COVID-19 vaccine. The data were produced by immunoSEQ multiplex PCR, yet TCRdb's version contains in-frame clones alone and is incomplete. This sample has tens of thousands of clones, with roughly 91% found just once. The sequencing here drew on peripheral blood, taken on day 0 of MenACWY control vaccination. The origin of the receptors is an adult in good health. The CDR3 runs from the conserved cysteine through the conserved F or W. Some rows mark clone size as missing; the rest say once, few, many or name a class of expanded clone.

j_call	clone_size	v_call	cdr3_aa
TRBJ1-6	few	TRBV2	CATLREVVNSPLHF
TRBJ2-2	.	TRBV10-2	CASSGDRENTGELFF
TRBJ2-1	.	TRBV19	CASSTDRGSATGEQFF
TRBJ1-6	once	TRBV7-6	CASSQGPGAYNSPLHF
TRBJ2-1	.	TRBV7-3	CASSLSSYNEQFF
TRBJ2-6	.	TRBV4-1	CASSQDLGQFHSSGANVLTF
TRBJ2-5	.	TRBV5-1	CASRLGGAEETQYF
TRBJ2-1	.	TRBV3-1/TRBV3-2	CASSPLAETYNEQFF
TRBJ2-5	.	TRBV5-5	CASSYRVIGQETQYF
TRBJ2-5	once	TRBV11-3	CASSLGSVNLETQYF
TRBJ2-5	.	TRBV20-1	CSATDSGGQETQYF
TRBJ2-1	few	TRBV11-2	CASSLVGLVGDEQFF